This T cell receptor (beta chain) originates from a study of CD8 T cells in ankylosing spondylitis. Germline V gene data show CDR1 as MDHEN and CDR2 as SYDVKM. Trimming removed 5 bases from V and 8 bases from J, with 13 bases in between. The CDR3 spans 14 residues. TCRdb re-called the 5' RACE reads through MiXCR, storing one row per CDR3 protein. Among roughly 280,000 distinct CDR3 sequences listed, 15% to 25% were seen once. Many counts were recorded for this clonotype. The specimen sequenced was blood, either unsorted or a sorted T cell fraction (not recorded which). The sequence was collected from a male donor with ankylosing spondylitis or in good health (not recorded which). The V call is TRBV28, the J call TRBJ1-6; a weak D match, TRBD1 (5 bases). In DNA, the CDR3 is TGTGCCAGCAGTCCTCGGGACGGATATTCACCCCTCCACTTT. Its protein is CASSPRDGYSPLHF. The entire variable domain, with the rest obtained from reference TRBV28 and TRBJ1-6, is as follows: DVKVTQSSRYLVKRTGEKVFLECVQDMDHENMFWYRQDPGLGLRLIYFSYDVKMKEKGDIPEGYSVSREKKERFSLILESASTNQTSMYLCASSPRDGYSPLHFGNGTRLTVT.